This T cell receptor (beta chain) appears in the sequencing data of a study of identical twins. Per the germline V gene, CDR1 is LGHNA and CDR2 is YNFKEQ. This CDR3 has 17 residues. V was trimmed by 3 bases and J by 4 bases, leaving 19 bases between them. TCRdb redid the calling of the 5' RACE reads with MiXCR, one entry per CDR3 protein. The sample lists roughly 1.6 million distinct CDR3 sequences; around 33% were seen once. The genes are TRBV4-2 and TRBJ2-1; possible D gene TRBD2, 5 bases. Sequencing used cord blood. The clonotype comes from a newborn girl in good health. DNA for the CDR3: TGTGCCAGCAGCCATGAGGAGGCACTAGTCGAATACAATGAGCAGTTCTTC. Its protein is CASSHEEALVEYNEQFF.